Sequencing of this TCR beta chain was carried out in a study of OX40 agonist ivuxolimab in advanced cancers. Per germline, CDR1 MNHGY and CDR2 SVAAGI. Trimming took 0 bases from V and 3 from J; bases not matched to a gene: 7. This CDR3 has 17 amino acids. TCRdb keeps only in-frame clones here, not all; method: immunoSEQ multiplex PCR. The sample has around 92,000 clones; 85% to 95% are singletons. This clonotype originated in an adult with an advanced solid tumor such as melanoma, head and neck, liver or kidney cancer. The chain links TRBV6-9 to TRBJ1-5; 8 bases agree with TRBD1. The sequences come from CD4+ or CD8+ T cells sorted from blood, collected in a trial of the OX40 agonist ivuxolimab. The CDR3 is CASSYSLTGAPNQPQHF. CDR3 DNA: TGTGCCAGCAGTTATTCCTTGACAGGGGCACCCAATCAGCCCCAGCATTTT.